A selection of T cell receptor beta chains follows, all from one sample in a study of blood T cell repertoires in COVID-19. Here immunoSEQ multiplex PCR was the method, and the copy in TCRdb shows in-frame clones only, minus some. This sample has roughly 250,000 clones, with 70% to 85% found just once. Sequencing input: peripheral blood. The source of these receptors is a woman in her thirties or forties with active or convalescent COVID-19. Both conserved end residues are part of each CDR3. The D gene is left open where the match is weak. Clone size appears in some rows only: once, few, many, or a class for an expanded clone.

v_gene: TRBV3-1/TRBV3-2
j_gene: TRBJ2-2
d_gene: .
len: 17
abundance: .
CDR3aa: CASSYTWGGAGTGELFF
CDR3nt: TGTGCCAGCAGCTACACGTGGGGGGGGGCTGGCACCGGGGAGCTGTTTTTT

v_gene: TRBV3-1/TRBV3-2
j_gene: TRBJ1-1
d_gene: .
len: 14
abundance: .
CDR3aa: CASSHIQGDTEAFF
CDR3nt: TGTGCCAGCAGCCATATCCAGGGCGACACTGAAGCTTTCTTT

v_gene: TRBV7-3
j_gene: TRBJ2-2
d_gene: .
len: 16
abundance: .
CDR3aa: CASSWGADPNTGELFF
CDR3nt: TGTGCCAGCAGCTGGGGCGCGGACCCGAACACCGGGGAGCTGTTTTTT

v_gene: TRBV7-3
j_gene: TRBJ2-5
d_gene: TRBD2
len: 17
abundance: once
CDR3aa: CASSLNGGYSLGETQYF
CDR3nt: TGTGCCAGCAGCTTAAACGGGGGGTATTCTCTCGGTGAGACCCAGTACTTC

v_gene: TRBV5-4
j_gene: TRBJ2-3
d_gene: .
len: 15
abundance: .
CDR3aa: CASSLGMARADTQYF
CDR3nt: TGTGCCAGCAGCTTGGGAATGGCGCGGGCAGATACGCAGTATTTT

v_gene: TRBV15
j_gene: TRBJ2-3
d_gene: TRBD2
len: 19
abundance: .
CDR3aa: CATSRDRTSGGYWADTQYF
CDR3nt: TGTGCCACCAGCAGAGATAGGACTAGCGGGGGGTACTGGGCAGATACGCAGTATTTT

v_gene: TRBV28
j_gene: TRBJ1-2
d_gene: .
len: 16
abundance: few
CDR3aa: CASSLEAQGPFYGYTF
CDR3nt: TGTGCCAGCAGCCTAGAGGCACAGGGCCCCTTCTATGGCTACACCTTC

v_gene: TRBV5-1
j_gene: TRBJ2-1
d_gene: .
len: 14
abundance: .
CDR3aa: CASSLNSDNLEQFF
CDR3nt: TGCGCCAGCAGCCTTAATTCGGACAATCTTGAGCAGTTCTTC

v_gene: TRBV5-1
j_gene: TRBJ2-5
d_gene: TRBD1
len: 13
abundance: .
CDR3aa: CASSQDREETQYF
CDR3nt: TGCGCCAGCAGCCAGGACAGGGAAGAGACCCAGTACTTC

v_gene: TRBV12-3/TRBV12-4
j_gene: TRBJ2-5
d_gene: .
len: 13
abundance: .
CDR3aa: CASSLGQQETQYF
CDR3nt: TGTGCCAGCAGTTTAGGACAGCAAGAGACCCAGTACTTC

v_gene: TRBV3-1/TRBV3-2
j_gene: TRBJ2-1
d_gene: .
len: 15
abundance: few
CDR3aa: CASSQSGLPYNEQFF
CDR3nt: TGTGCCAGCAGCCAATCCGGACTGCCCTACAATGAGCAGTTCTTC

v_gene: TRBV6-1
j_gene: TRBJ1-2
d_gene: TRBD1
len: 16
abundance: .
CDR3aa: CASSEASGQGVYGYTF
CDR3nt: TGTGCCAGCAGTGAAGCGTCCGGACAGGGGGTCTATGGCTACACCTTC

v_gene: TRBV11-2
j_gene: TRBJ1-2
d_gene: .
len: 15
abundance: .
CDR3aa: CASSRLGGLGYGYTF
CDR3nt: TGTGCCAGCAGCCGACTCGGGGGGCTCGGGTATGGCTACACCTTC

v_gene: TRBV7-9
j_gene: TRBJ1-1
d_gene: .
len: 13
abundance: .
CDR3aa: CATRGGLNTEAFF
CDR3nt: TGTGCCACCAGGGGTGGGCTGAACACTGAAGCTTTCTTT

v_gene: TRBV2
j_gene: TRBJ2-2
d_gene: TRBD2
len: 14
abundance: .
CDR3aa: CASRASGGSGELFF
CDR3nt: TGTGCCAGCAGGGCTAGCGGGGGCTCCGGGGAGCTGTTTTTT

v_gene: TRBV5-1
j_gene: TRBJ2-1
d_gene: TRBD1
len: 16
abundance: .
CDR3aa: CASSPSRQGAGNEQFF
CDR3nt: TGCGCCAGCAGCCCGTCGAGACAGGGGGCAGGCAATGAGCAGTTCTTC

v_gene: TRBV6-5
j_gene: TRBJ2-7
d_gene: .
len: 13
abundance: .
CDR3aa: CASCPEVADEQYF
CDR3nt: TGTGCCAGCTGTCCTGAGGTCGCCGACGAGCAGTACTTC

v_gene: TRBV27
j_gene: TRBJ2-7
d_gene: TRBD1
len: 17
abundance: .
CDR3aa: CASSRGQGFTISYEQYF
CDR3nt: TGTGCCAGCAGTAGGGGACAGGGGTTCACCATCTCCTACGAGCAGTACTTC

v_gene: TRBV19
j_gene: TRBJ1-6
d_gene: .
len: 15
abundance: .
CDR3aa: CASSISSSYNSPLHF
CDR3nt: TGTGCCAGTAGTATCTCTAGCTCCTATAATTCACCCCTCCACTTT

v_gene: TRBV11-2
j_gene: TRBJ2-1
d_gene: TRBD2
len: 14
abundance: .
CDR3aa: CASSLELADNEQFF
CDR3nt: TGTGCCAGCAGCTTAGAACTAGCGGACAATGAGCAGTTCTTC

v_gene: TRBV28
j_gene: TRBJ1-2
d_gene: TRBD1
len: 12
abundance: .
CDR3aa: CATSTGDYGYTF
CDR3nt: TGTGCCACCTCGACAGGGGACTATGGCTACACCTTC

v_gene: TRBV7-8
j_gene: TRBJ1-2
d_gene: .
len: 14
abundance: .
CDR3aa: CASSFGGVAYGYTF
CDR3nt: TGTGCCAGCAGCTTCGGAGGAGTTGCCTATGGCTACACCTTC

v_gene: TRBV7-9
j_gene: TRBJ1-2
d_gene: .
len: 15
abundance: once
CDR3aa: CASSLMSFRGSGYTF
CDR3nt: TGTGCCAGCAGCTTAATGTCGTTCCGGGGTAGTGGCTACACCTTC

v_gene: TRBV18
j_gene: TRBJ1-4
d_gene: .
len: 12
abundance: .
CDR3aa: CASSPLNEKLFF
CDR3nt: TGTGCCAGCTCACCTCTTAATGAAAAACTGTTTTTT

v_gene: TRBV5-1
j_gene: TRBJ2-5
d_gene: TRBD2
len: 18
abundance: .
CDR3aa: CASSLEKLAGVGQETQYF
CDR3nt: TGCGCCAGCAGCTTGGAAAAACTAGCGGGGGTGGGGCAAGAGACCCAGTACTTC

v_gene: TRBV19
j_gene: TRBJ1-6
d_gene: TRBD1
len: 17
abundance: .
CDR3aa: CASSMGLIGTANSPLHF
CDR3nt: TGTGCCAGTAGTATGGGGCTGATCGGGACAGCTAATTCACCCCTCCACTTT

v_gene: TRBV7-9
j_gene: TRBJ2-7
d_gene: TRBD1
len: 16
abundance: .
CDR3aa: CASSLRPGTANYEQYF
CDR3nt: TGTGCCAGCAGCCTCCGTCCCGGGACAGCGAACTACGAGCAGTACTTC

v_gene: TRBV5-1
j_gene: TRBJ2-2
d_gene: TRBD1
len: 14
abundance: .
CDR3aa: CASSPGTGGRELFF
CDR3nt: TGCGCCAGCAGCCCCGGGACAGGGGGCCGGGAGCTGTTTTTT

v_gene: TRBV12-3/TRBV12-4
j_gene: TRBJ2-2
d_gene: .
len: 12
abundance: .
CDR3aa: CASSLDSGELFF
CDR3nt: TGTGCCAGCAGCTTGGACTCCGGGGAGCTGTTTTTT

v_gene: TRBV6-2/TRBV6-3
j_gene: TRBJ2-1
d_gene: TRBD2
len: 15
abundance: .
CDR3aa: CASSSLAGGLNEQFF
CDR3nt: TGTGCCAGCAGCTCACTAGCGGGGGGGCTAAATGAGCAGTTCTTC

v_gene: TRBV9
j_gene: TRBJ1-1
d_gene: .
len: 14
abundance: .
CDR3aa: CASSVEGAGTEAFF
CDR3nt: TGTGCCAGCAGCGTAGAAGGGGCTGGCACTGAAGCTTTCTTT

v_gene: TRBV7-3
j_gene: TRBJ2-1
d_gene: TRBD2
len: 18
abundance: .
CDR3aa: CASSLTGASGASRYEQFF
CDR3nt: TGTGCCAGCAGCTTAACGGGGGCTAGCGGGGCCAGCCGGTATGAGCAGTTCTTC

v_gene: TRBV2
j_gene: TRBJ1-2
d_gene: .
len: 10
abundance: .
CDR3aa: CASTRGGYTF
CDR3nt: TGTGCCAGCACCCGAGGAGGCTACACCTTC

v_gene: TRBV9
j_gene: TRBJ1-3
d_gene: .
len: 13
abundance: .
CDR3aa: CASSVIDGNTIYF
CDR3nt: TGTGCCAGCAGCGTAATAGATGGAAACACCATATATTTT

v_gene: TRBV29-1
j_gene: TRBJ1-2
d_gene: TRBD1
len: 15
abundance: .
CDR3aa: CSVEDARGQNYGYTF
CDR3nt: TGCAGCGTTGAAGATGCCAGGGGGCAGAACTATGGCTACACCTTC